The rows below give T cell receptor beta chains drawn from one sample of a study of blood T cell repertoires in COVID-19. Method: immunoSEQ multiplex PCR; TCRdb's copy keeps in-frame clones and lacks some. The table has around 41,000 clones, around four fifths seen once; the top ten hold less than 55%. Material for sequencing was peripheral blood. The receptors here all came from a woman of 80 years or more with active or convalescent COVID-19. Each CDR3 is given without its conserved first and last residue.

ASSEASGTNTDTQY	14	TRBV2	TRBJ2-3
ASSIRGTGAEAF	12	TRBV19	TRBJ1-1
ASSIQPSGSSYNEQF	15	TRBV19	TRBJ2-1
ASSSGTSRYNEQF	13	TRBV5-4	TRBJ2-1
ASSMRGPTQSYEQY	14	TRBV19	TRBJ2-7
ASSPGGRYDGYT	12	TRBV28	TRBJ1-2
ASSGGQAETQY	11	TRBV7-9	TRBJ2-5
ASSQDRGGGSYNEQF	15	TRBV4-2	TRBJ2-1
ASSLAGTGELF	11	TRBV11-2	TRBJ2-2
ATDPSGRSYEQY	12	TRBV7-9	TRBJ2-7
ASSQSTGGVAGGANVLT	17	TRBV18	TRBJ2-6
ASSLTVRNTEAF	12	TRBV28	TRBJ1-1
ASNRDRDHEQY	11	TRBV25-1	TRBJ2-7
ASSLGGTSVDNEQF	14	TRBV11-3	TRBJ2-1
ASSLVDTEAF	10	TRBV5-6	TRBJ1-1
AISARGTGGAGNTIY	15	TRBV10-3	TRBJ1-3
ATSESGQGPYTDTQY	15	TRBV24-1	TRBJ2-3
AISDQANNYGYT	12	TRBV10-3	TRBJ1-2
ASSLSGVGYT	10	TRBV28	TRBJ1-2
ASSLDTGNQPQH	12	TRBV5-5	TRBJ1-5